This passage covers 7 T cell receptor beta chains from one sample sequenced in a study of T cells in Graves' hyperthyroidism and ophthalmopathy. Authors of the study amplified TCR beta CDR3 regions from RNA transcripts. In the first-round RT-PCR of the TCR CDR3, the HTBI primer set was used. TCRdb re-called the multiplex PCR reads through MiXCR, storing one row per CDR3 protein. The sample shows a few hundred thousand distinct CDR3 sequences, 40% to 55% of them seen only once. The sequencing sample was made of peripheral blood or thyroid tissue (not recorded which). Receptors originate from a woman between 18 and 29 years old with Graves' hyperthyroidism.

This clonotype was found once. J is TRBJ1-4 and V is TRBV24-1; D remains unclear. Trimming shortened V by 8 bases and J by 0 bases, and 18 bases separated the two germline ends. CDR1 and CDR2 (germline): KGHDR, SFDVKD. This CDR3 spans 17 amino acids. The CDR3 loop is CATTSSVGVATNEKLFF. The CDR3 nucleotides are TGTGCCACCACATCGAGTGTGGGAGTTGCAACTAATGAAAAACTGTTTTTT.

The chain employs TRBV20-1 and TRBJ2-7; D is possibly TRBD2 (6 bases). The germline gives CDR1 DFQATT, CDR2 SNEGSKA (reference sequence). This CDR3 region has 14 residues. Trimming shortened V by 6 bases and J by 1 base, and 16 bases separated the two germline ends. The CDR3 loop is CSASGSGPSYEQYF. CDR3 nucleotides: TGCAGTGCCTCAGGGAGCGGGCCTTCCTACGAGCAGTACTTC.

This clonotype was seen at least ten times. The chain combines TRBV10-3 with TRBJ1-3, with a weak D call TRBD1 (6 bases). V shed 8 bases and J shed 0 bases, with 8 bases lying between them. Germline CDR1 and CDR2: ENHRY and SYGVKD. The length of the CDR3 is 13 residues. CDR3 DNA: TGTGCCATCCAGGGGCCCTCTGGAAACACCATATATTTT. Translated, it gives CAIQGPSGNTIYF.

The genes are TRBV6-5 and TRBJ1-2; 8 nucleotides line up with TRBD1. V was clipped by 4 bases and J by 0 bases; unmatched bases: 4. CDR3 length: 15 residues. From germline, CDR1 is MNHEY and CDR2 SVGAGI. CDR3 sequence reads: CASSSQTGANYGYTF. CDR3 bases: TGTGCCAGCAGTTCCCAGACAGGGGCTAACTATGGCTACACCTTC.

The chain recombines TRBV2 with TRBJ2-7, with 10 bases lining up with TRBD2. Germline loops: CDR1 SNHLY, CDR2 FYNNEI. The ends lost 7 bases at V and 2 bases at J; junction bases unmatched: 8. The CDR3 length is 15 residues. The chain's CDR3 is CASIAGLAETYEQYF. DNA for the CDR3: TGTGCCAGCATTGCAGGACTAGCGGAAACCTACGAGCAGTACTTC.

With respect to this clonotype: One junction end disagrees with the germline gene, perhaps due to a read error. The V call is TRBV2, the J call TRBJ2-5; 7 bases are a match to TRBD2. The CDR3 has 13 residues. Germline V gives CDR1 SNHLY, CDR2 FYNNEI. The CDR3 region is CVSSRASGETQYF. As DNA, the CDR3 is TGTGTCAGCAGCCGAGCTAGCGGAGAGACCCAGTACTTC.

This clonotype showed up many times. V usage is TRBV20-1 and J usage is TRBJ2-7, with 7 bases identical to TRBD1. Germline lookup yields CDR1 DFQATT and CDR2 SNEGSKA (reference sequence). This CDR3 is built from 14 residues. J lost 1 base, V lost 6 bases, and 9 bases had no gene match. The CDR3 is CSALRGRDSYEQYF. The CDR3 DNA reads TGCAGTGCCTTGAGGGGGCGTGATTCCTACGAGCAGTACTTC.